This TCR beta chain was documented in a study of T cell responses to AZD1222 COVID-19 vaccine. Clones were sequenced by immunoSEQ multiplex PCR, and TCRdb holds only the in-frame ones, with some missing. The data hold 130,000 or so clones, with 80% to 90% observed a single time. The germline gives CDR1 LGHNA, CDR2 YSLEER. This CDR3 has 18 amino acids. V was pared by 1 base and J by 0 bases, with 16 bases between. This TCR came from an adult in good health. The J gene is TRBJ1-3, the V gene TRBV4-3; D is undetermined. The specimen was peripheral blood, collected on day 0 of AZD1222 vaccination. The CDR3 spells CASSQGGNPSRSGNTIYF. CDR3 nucleotide sequence: TGCGCCAGCAGCCAAGGTGGGAATCCCAGCCGCTCTGGAAACACCATATATTTT.